The sequence of this T cell receptor (beta chain) was determined in a study of T cell repertoires in cytomegalovirus infection. Study-wide context: Evidence of both CMV infection and a matching HLA type came from public TCR beta signatures.

CDR1 and CDR2 (germline): SGHRS, YFSETQ. CDR3 length equals 16 residues. Trimming cost V 0 bases and J 3 bases, with 14 bases left between them. Overall study results and limits: The response measured ex vivo was dominated by TCR beta clonotypes (HLA-C-restricted and CMV-specific). Summed public TCR beta family frequency identified CMV carriers bearing the relevant HLA.

With respect to this clonotype: The antigen remains undetermined.

TCRdb itself ran the reads through MiXCR, one entry per CDR3 protein. In the table there are approximately 500,000 distinct CDR3 sequences, 26% of which are singletons. The chain is built from TRBV5-1 and TRBJ2-3; possibly TRBD1 for D (6 bases). This clonotype originated in a human donor in good health (CMV status not recorded). Some clones in this sample may be carry-over from other donors' samples. The sample comprised PBMCs. The CDR3 spells CASSLVQGSSTDTQYF. The CDR3 bases are TGCGCCAGCAGCTTGGTCCAGGGGAGCTCAACAGATACGCAGTATTTT.